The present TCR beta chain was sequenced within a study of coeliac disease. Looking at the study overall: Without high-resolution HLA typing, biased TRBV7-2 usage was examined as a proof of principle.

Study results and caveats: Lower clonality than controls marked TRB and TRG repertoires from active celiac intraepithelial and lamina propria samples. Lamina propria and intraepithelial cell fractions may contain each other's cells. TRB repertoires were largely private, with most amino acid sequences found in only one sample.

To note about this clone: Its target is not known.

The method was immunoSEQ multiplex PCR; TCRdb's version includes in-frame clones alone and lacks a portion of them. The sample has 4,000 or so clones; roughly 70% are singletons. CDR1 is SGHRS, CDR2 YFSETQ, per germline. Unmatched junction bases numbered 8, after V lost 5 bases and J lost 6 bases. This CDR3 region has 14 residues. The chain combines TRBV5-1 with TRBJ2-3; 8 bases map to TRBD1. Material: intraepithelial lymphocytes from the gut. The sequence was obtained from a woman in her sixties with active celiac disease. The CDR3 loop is CASSQGQAGDTQYF. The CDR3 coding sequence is TGCGCCAGCAGTCAGGGACAGGCGGGGGATACGCAGTATTTT.